One sample yielded the 18 T cell receptor beta chains listed below, sequenced in a study of blood T cell repertoires in COVID-19. The protocol was immunoSEQ multiplex PCR, while the TCRdb copy is restricted to in-frame clones and leaves out a portion. This sample has some 190,000 clones, with roughly three quarters found just once. The sample was PBMCs or T cells enriched from blood (not recorded which). Receptors originate from a woman aged 45-65 years with acute COVID-19.

This clone has only a few counts. The V and J genes are TRBV9 and TRBJ2-5, with D possibly TRBD2 on 6 matching bases. The germline V and J ends were trimmed by 0 bases and 3 bases, with 12 bases remaining between them. CDR1 is SGDLS and CDR2 is YYNGEE in the germline V gene. CDR3 size: 15 residues. The CDR3 loop reads CASSVAGGAKETQYF. The CDR3 bases are TGTGCCAGCAGCGTAGCGGGCGGGGCGAAAGAGACCCAGTACTTC.

The chain employs TRBV28 and TRBJ2-3; the match to TRBD2 covers 9 bases. The length of the CDR3 is 15 residues. V dropped 6 bases and J dropped 3; count of bases not matched to a gene: 7. Germline assignment: CDR1 MDHEN and CDR2 SYDVKM. The CDR3 sequence is CASSGGGASTDTQYF. The CDR3 nucleotides read TGTGCCAGCAGCGGCGGGGGGGCGTCAACAGATACGCAGTATTTT.

The chain joins TRBV28 to TRBJ2-7, with a possible D match to TRBD1 (7 bases). The CDR3 totals 14 residues. The V gene's germline CDR1 is MDHEN and CDR2 SYDVKM. V was trimmed by 5 bases and J by 2 bases, leaving 13 bases between them. The CDR3 sequence: CASSAGQPPYEQYV. The CDR3, as DNA: TGTGCCAGCAGTGCGGGACAGCCTCCCTACGAGCAGTACGTC.

The V call is TRBV5-1, the J call TRBJ2-4; 10 bases are a match to TRBD2. Germline V gives CDR1 SGHRS, CDR2 YFSETQ. After removal of 0 bases from V and 15 bases from J, the junction contained 9 bases not matched to a gene. CDR3 length equals 14 residues. Here the CDR3 reads CASSLDLAGDPRYF. The CDR3 DNA reads as TGCGCCAGCAGCTTGGATCTAGCGGGGGACCCTCGGTACTTC. The full variable domain, with the rest looked up from reference TRBV5-1 and TRBJ2-4, is KAGVTQTPRYLIKTRGQQVTLSCSPISGHRSVSWYQQTPGQGLQFLFEYFSETQRNKGNFPGRFSGRQFSNSRSEMNVSTLELGDSALYLCASSLDLAGDPRYFGAGTRLSVL.

The V gene is TRBV10-1, the J gene TRBJ2-3, with D possibly matching TRBD1 (6 bases). The V gene lost 3 bases and the J gene lost 4 bases, with 11 bases spanning the gap. CDR3 length: 14 residues. The germline gives CDR1 WNHNN, CDR2 SYGVQD (reference sequence). In DNA, the CDR3 is TGCGCCAGCAGTGATTATCCAGGGGCAGATACGCAGTATTTT. This translates into CASSDYPGADTQYF.

V usage is TRBV28 and J usage is TRBJ1-1; 10 nucleotides line up with TRBD1. The trim removed 4 bases at V and 3 bases at J, leaving 5 bases unmatched. Germline values: CDR1 MDHEN, CDR2 SYDVKM. The CDR3 is 15 residues long. The CDR3 DNA sequence: TGTGCCAGCAGTTCCTCCGGGACAGGGGACACTGAAGCTTTCTTT. Translation gives CASSSSGTGDTEAFF.

The chain uses TRBV3-1 (or the pseudogene TRBV3-2) and TRBJ2-3, with TRBD1 identical over 7 bases. CDR3 length: 13 amino acids. V lost 4 bases to trimming and J lost 5 bases; unmatched junction nucleotides: 3. Germline loops: CDR1 LGHDT, CDR2 YNNKEL (reference sequence). As DNA, the CDR3 is TGTGCCAGCAGCCGCACAGGGGAAGATACGCAGTATTTT. Amino acids: CASSRTGEDTQYF.

The chain combines TRBV24-1 with TRBJ1-4; TRBD1 might be the D (5 bases). Germline loops: CDR1 KGHDR, CDR2 SFDVKD. This CDR3 contains 15 residues. Trimming took off 2 bases at V and 5 bases at J, with 11 bases between the two ends. The CDR3 is CATSDSGRRNEKLFF. CDR3 nucleotide sequence: TGTGCCACCAGTGATTCAGGGCGCCGAAATGAAAAACTGTTTTTT.

This clone was seen only once. The J gene is TRBJ1-2, the V gene TRBV7-9; D is perhaps TRBD1 (6 bases). In germline, CDR1 is SEHNR, CDR2 FQNEAQ (reference sequence). Trimming removed 5 bases at V and 8 bases at J, with 21 bases between. The CDR3 consists of 15 residues. CDR3: CASSPTTGVWDGYTF. CDR3 bases: TGTGCCAGCAGCCCAACGACAGGAGTATGGGACGGCTACACCTTC.

The chain recombines TRBV25-1 with TRBJ1-5; 7 positions match TRBD1. This CDR3 is built from 15 residues. Germline loops: CDR1 MGHDK, CDR2 SYGVNS. V lost 4 bases to trimming and J lost 2 bases; unmatched junction nucleotides: 5. Here the CDR3 reads CASSAGGFGNQPQHF. CDR3 in DNA: TGTGCCAGCAGTGCAGGGGGTTTTGGCAATCAGCCCCAGCATTTT.

The chain combines TRBV13 with TRBJ1-4; D is unresolved. Trimming removed 5 bases at V and 8 bases at J, with 12 bases between. The CDR3 spans 13 residues. In germline, CDR1 is PRHDT, CDR2 FYEKMQ (reference sequence). DNA of the CDR3: TGTGCCAGCAGCCCGGCGGGGTTAGAAAAACTGTTTTTT. Translating it yields CASSPAGLEKLFF.

The chain couples TRBV29-1 to TRBJ1-3; D unclear. Trimming removed 5 bases at V and 0 bases at J, with 14 bases between. This CDR3 has 15 amino acids. The germline V gene has CDR1 SQVTM and CDR2 ANQGSEA. The CDR3 DNA follows: TGCAGCGTTCTTATGCGTATATCCTCTGGAAACACCATATATTTT. This encodes CSVLMRISSGNTIYF.

This clone was detected ten times or more. The CDR3 region is CASRVRYRGSNQPQHF. DNA of the CDR3: TGTGCCAGCAGGGTCCGGTACAGGGGAAGCAATCAGCCCCAGCATTTT. The rearrangement uses TRBV28 and TRBJ1-5, with 7 nucleotides matching TRBD1. Germline CDR1 and CDR2: MDHEN and SYDVKM. This CDR3 region has 16 residues. The trim removed 6 bases at V and 1 base at J, leaving 9 bases unmatched.

This chain uses TRBV7-9 with TRBJ1-5, with 8 bases fitting TRBD1. V trimming: 2 bases; J trimming: 7 bases; junction bases outside the gene matches: 4. The germline gives CDR1 SEHNR, CDR2 FQNEAQ (reference sequence). This CDR3 is 14 amino acids long. In nucleotides, the CDR3 is TGTGCCAGCAGCTTAACAGGGGGTGAACAGCCCCAGCATTTT. Translation: CASSLTGGEQPQHF.

This chain links TRBV19 with TRBJ1-2; TRBD1 is a possible D gene (5 bases). V was pared by 6 bases and J by 2 bases, with 16 bases between. This CDR3 region has 15 residues. CDR1 is LNHDA and CDR2 is SQIVND in the germline V gene (reference sequence). As DNA, the CDR3 is TGTGCCAGTAGCACCCGCGACAGCCTCAACTATGGCTACACCTTC. Translating it yields CASSTRDSLNYGYTF.

J is TRBJ2-1 and V is TRBV6-2 or TRBV6-3, with TRBD2 matching over 13 bases. The J segment lost 8 bases and the V segment lost 5 bases, leaving 12 bases of the junction unmatched. The CDR3 loop spans 17 amino acids. Germline loops: CDR1 MNHEY, CDR2 SVGEGT. The CDR3 region has the DNA TGTGCCAGCAGTCCCGGGACTAGCGGGACCACGCCTCATGAGCAGTTCTTC. It encodes CASSPGTSGTTPHEQFF.

This clone was seen only a few times. The V gene is TRBV5-6, the J gene TRBJ1-2, with 7 bases matching TRBD1. This CDR3 comprises 15 residues. Germline CDR1 and CDR2: SGHDT and YYEEEE. The junction had 9 bases not matched to a gene; V was cut back by 3 bases and J by 4 bases. The CDR3 bases are TGTGCCAGCAGCTATCGACAGGGAGGAGTCTATGGCTACACCTTC. Translation gives CASSYRQGGVYGYTF.

This clone was recorded a few times. The junction shows a germline mismatch at one end, possibly a read error. V is TRBV5-1 and J is TRBJ2-1; 9 bases map to TRBD2. This CDR3 region has 17 residues. Germline V CDR1 and CDR2: SGHRS, YFSETQ. CDR3 coding DNA: TGCGCCCGCAGCTTGGGGGCGGGGGGGCCCTCCTACAATGAGCAGTTCTTC. Protein sequence: CARSLGAGGPSYNEQFF.